This record concerns one T cell receptor beta chain sequence. This record belongs to a study of blood T cell repertoires in COVID-19. Overall study: PBMCs, B-cell-depleted T cells, or T cells provided the cDNA or gDNA that made up the material.

Produced via immunoSEQ multiplex PCR; TCRdb's table is partial and in-frame only. The sample carries tens of thousands of clones, roughly 83% recorded once. From germline, CDR1 is SGHTA and CDR2 FQGTGA. CDR3 length: 16 residues. V lost 2 bases, J lost 2 bases, and 6 bases stayed unmatched. The source material was peripheral blood. The chain uses TRBV7-3 and TRBJ2-1, with TRBD2 matching over 7 bases. The source is a man aged 50 or older with acute or convalescent COVID-19. The CDR3 DNA follows: TGTGCCAGCAGCTTAGGTCGAGCGGGGCCCTACAATGAGCAGTTCTTC. The encoded protein is CASSLGRAGPYNEQFF.